The 2 T cell receptor beta chains below all came from one sample that was sequenced in a study of blood T cell repertoires in COVID-19. Clones were sequenced by immunoSEQ multiplex PCR, and TCRdb holds only the in-frame ones, with some missing. The data contain under 300,000 clones, around 89% of them singletons. The source material was PBMCs or T cells enriched from blood (not recorded which). The receptors originated from a man aged 40-50 years who had recovered from COVID-19.

CDR3 bases: TGTGCCAGCAGCTTAGATCGGGGTCGCGGCGAGCAGTACTTC. Its translation: CASSLDRGRGEQYF. This rearrangement joins TRBV11-2 to TRBJ2-7; tentative D call: TRBD2 (5 bases). The CDR3 spans 14 residues. The ends were cut back, 0 bases at V and 6 bases at J, with 12 bases in the middle. From germline, CDR1 is SGHAT and CDR2 FQNNGV.

The chain links TRBV9 to TRBJ2-5; 9 bases are shared with TRBD2. V was pared by 4 bases and J by 5 bases, with 9 bases of the junction left unmatched. The CDR3 runs 15 residues. CDR1 SGDLS and CDR2 YYNGEE come from the germline V gene. The CDR3 region has the DNA TGTGCCAGCAGCCCCCCGGCGGGAGGGCTTGAGACCCAGTACTTC. Its protein product is CASSPPAGGLETQYF.